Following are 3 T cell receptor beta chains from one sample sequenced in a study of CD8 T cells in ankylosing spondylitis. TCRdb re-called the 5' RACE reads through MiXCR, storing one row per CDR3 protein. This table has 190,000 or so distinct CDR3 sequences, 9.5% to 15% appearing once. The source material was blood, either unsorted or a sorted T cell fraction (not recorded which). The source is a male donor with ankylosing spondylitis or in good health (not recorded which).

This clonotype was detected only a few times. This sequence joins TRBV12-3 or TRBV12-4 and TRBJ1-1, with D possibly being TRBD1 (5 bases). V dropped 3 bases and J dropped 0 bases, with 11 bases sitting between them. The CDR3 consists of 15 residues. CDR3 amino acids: CASSFVKDMNTEAFF. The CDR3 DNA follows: TGTGCCAGCAGTTTTGTAAAGGACATGAACACTGAAGCTTTCTTT.

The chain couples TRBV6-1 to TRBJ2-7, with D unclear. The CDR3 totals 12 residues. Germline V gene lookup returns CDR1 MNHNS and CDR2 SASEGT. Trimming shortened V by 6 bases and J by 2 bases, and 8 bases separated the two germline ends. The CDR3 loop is CASSSLTYEQYF. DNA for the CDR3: TGTGCCAGCAGCTCCCTTACCTACGAGCAGTACTTC.

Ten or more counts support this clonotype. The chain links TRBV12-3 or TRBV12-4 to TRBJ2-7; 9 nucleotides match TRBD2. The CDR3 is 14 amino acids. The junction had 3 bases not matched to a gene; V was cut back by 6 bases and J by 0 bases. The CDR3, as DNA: TGTGCCAGCAGCTTTAGCGGGAGCTCCTACGAGCAGTACTTC. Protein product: CASSFSGSSYEQYF.